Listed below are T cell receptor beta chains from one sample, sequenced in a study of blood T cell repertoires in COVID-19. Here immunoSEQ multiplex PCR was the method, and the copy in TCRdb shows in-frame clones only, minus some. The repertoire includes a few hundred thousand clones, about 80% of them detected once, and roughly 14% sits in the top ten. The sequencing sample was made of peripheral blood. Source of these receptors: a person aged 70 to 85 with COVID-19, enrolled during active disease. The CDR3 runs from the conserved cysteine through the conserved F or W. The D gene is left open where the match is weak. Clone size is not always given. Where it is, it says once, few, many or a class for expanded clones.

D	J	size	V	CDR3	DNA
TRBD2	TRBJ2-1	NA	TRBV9	CASSAVRSSGSHEQFF	TGTGCCAGCAGCGCCGTCCGCAGTAGCGGGAGCCATGAGCAGTTCTTC
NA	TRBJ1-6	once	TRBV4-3	CASSQEPGVDSPLHF	TGCGCCAGCAGCCAAGAGCCAGGGGTAGATTCACCCCTCCACTTT
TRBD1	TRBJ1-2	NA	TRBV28	CASSLYRGLSGYTF	TGTGCCAGCAGTTTGTACAGGGGGCTTTCCGGCTACACCTTC
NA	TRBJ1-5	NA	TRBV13	CASSFGYKDQPQHF	TGTGCCAGCAGCTTCGGGTACAAGGATCAGCCCCAGCATTTT
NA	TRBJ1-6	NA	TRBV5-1	CASSLEQGDSPLHF	TGCGCCAGCAGCTTAGAACAGGGAGACTCACCCCTCCACTTT
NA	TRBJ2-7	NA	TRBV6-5	CASSYTRQSYEQYF	TGTGCCAGCAGTTACACGAGACAGTCCTACGAGCAGTACTTC
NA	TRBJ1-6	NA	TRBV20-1	CSASQAVSNSPLHF	TGCAGTGCTAGTCAGGCTGTGAGTAATTCACCCCTCCACTTT
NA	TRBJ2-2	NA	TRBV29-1	CSVREKNTGELFF	TGCAGCGTCCGAGAAAAGAACACCGGGGAGCTGTTTTTT
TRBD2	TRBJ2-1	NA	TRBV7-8	CASSQRLARENEQFF	TGTGCCAGCAGCCAAAGACTAGCGCGCGAAAATGAGCAGTTCTTC
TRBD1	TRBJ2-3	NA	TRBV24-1	CATSDPSGTGTDTQYF	TGTGCCACCAGTGACCCCTCAGGGACAGGGACAGATACGCAGTATTTT
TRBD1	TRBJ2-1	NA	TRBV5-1	CASSTGGADNEQFF	TGCGCCAGCAGCACAGGGGGCGCCGACAATGAGCAGTTCTTC
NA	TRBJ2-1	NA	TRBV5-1	CASSFAPGIYNEQFF	TGCGCCAGCAGCTTTGCGCCAGGGATATACAATGAGCAGTTCTTC
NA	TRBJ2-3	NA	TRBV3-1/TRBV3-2	CASSDVGGPAADTQYF	TGTGCCAGCAGCGACGTTGGAGGCCCAGCAGCAGATACGCAGTATTTT
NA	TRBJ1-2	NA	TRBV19	CATQMGGADYGYTF	TGTGCCACTCAAATGGGGGGGGCCGACTATGGCTACACCTTC
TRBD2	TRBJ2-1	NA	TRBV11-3	CASSSGLAGGGEQFF	TGTGCCAGCAGCTCCGGACTAGCGGGTGGGGGTGAGCAGTTCTTC
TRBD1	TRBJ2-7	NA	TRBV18	CASSHDRGDAYEQYF	TGTGCCAGCTCACATGACAGGGGGGATGCCTACGAGCAGTACTTC
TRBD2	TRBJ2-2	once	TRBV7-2	CASSSLAGLTGELFF	TGTGCCAGCAGCTCTCTAGCGGGGCTAACCGGGGAGCTGTTTTTT
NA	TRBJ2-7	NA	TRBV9	CASSVGGAPSYEQYF	TGTGCCAGCAGCGTAGGTGGGGCTCCCTCCTACGAGCAGTACTTC
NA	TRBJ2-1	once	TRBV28	CASSSGGYNEQFF	TGTGCCAGCAGTTCAGGGGGGTACAATGAGCAGTTCTTC
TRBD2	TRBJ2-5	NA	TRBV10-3	CAISVLPSGGASHETQYF	TGTGCCATCAGTGTTCTTCCTAGCGGGGGGGCCTCTCATGAGACCCAGTACTTC
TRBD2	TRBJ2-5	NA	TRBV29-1	CSAPASGSLDGSQYF	TGCAGCGCCCCCGCTAGCGGGAGTTTAGATGGGTCCCAGTACTTC
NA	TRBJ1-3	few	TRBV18	CASSVPGGNTIYF	TGTGCCAGCTCGGTCCCCGGGGGAAACACCATATATTTT
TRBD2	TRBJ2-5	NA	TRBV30	CAWSKGGVETQYF	TGTGCCTGGTCTAAGGGAGGGGTGGAGACCCAGTACTTC
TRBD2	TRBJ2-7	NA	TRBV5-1	CASSLGLATAYEQYF	TGCGCCAGCAGCTTGGGACTAGCGACCGCCTACGAGCAGTACTTC
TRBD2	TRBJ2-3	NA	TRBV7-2	CASSFGAASGGRLSTQYF	TGTGCCAGCAGCTTCGGGGCGGCTAGCGGGGGGCGGTTATCTACGCAGTATTTT
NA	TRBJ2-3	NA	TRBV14	CASSQDSGLAPSQYF	TGTGCCAGCAGCCAAGATTCGGGCTTAGCGCCTTCGCAGTATTTT
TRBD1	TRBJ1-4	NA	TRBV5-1	CASSPTGDATNEKLFF	TGCGCCAGCAGCCCCACAGGGGATGCAACTAATGAAAAACTGTTTTTT
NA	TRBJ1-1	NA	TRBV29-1	CSVDRQGRTEAFF	TGCAGCGTTGATCGGCAGGGCAGAACTGAAGCTTTCTTT